The sequence of this T cell receptor beta chain was determined in a study of identical twins. Findings of the study overall: It was out-of-frame TCR alpha sharing in monozygotic twins that models underestimated. Twin pairs had excess sharing that was weaker in beta out-of-frame sequences.

Template switching introduced a universal primer site, and the cDNA bore unique molecular identifiers. TCRdb reprocessed the 5' RACE reads via MiXCR and lists one record per CDR3 protein. The data hold 450,000 or so distinct CDR3 sequences, with roughly an eighth observed a single time. With respect to this clonotype: Its antigen is still unknown.

All donors were healthy Caucasians. The same data also went into a second study, on yellow fever vaccine responses in identical twins.

The sequence came from a woman aged 18-29 years in good health. The sample consisted of CD4+ T cells sorted from blood.

The CDR3 region has the DNA TGTGCCAGCAGTGGGACAGTTAACACCGGGGAGCTGTTTTTT. It specifies CASSGTVNTGELFF. J is TRBJ2-2 and V is TRBV5-4, with TRBD1 matching over 7 bases. V gave up 5 bases and J gave up 2 bases; unmatched junction bases: 3. Germline V gene data show CDR1 as SGHNT and CDR2 as YYREEE (reference sequence). The CDR3 is made up of 14 amino acids.